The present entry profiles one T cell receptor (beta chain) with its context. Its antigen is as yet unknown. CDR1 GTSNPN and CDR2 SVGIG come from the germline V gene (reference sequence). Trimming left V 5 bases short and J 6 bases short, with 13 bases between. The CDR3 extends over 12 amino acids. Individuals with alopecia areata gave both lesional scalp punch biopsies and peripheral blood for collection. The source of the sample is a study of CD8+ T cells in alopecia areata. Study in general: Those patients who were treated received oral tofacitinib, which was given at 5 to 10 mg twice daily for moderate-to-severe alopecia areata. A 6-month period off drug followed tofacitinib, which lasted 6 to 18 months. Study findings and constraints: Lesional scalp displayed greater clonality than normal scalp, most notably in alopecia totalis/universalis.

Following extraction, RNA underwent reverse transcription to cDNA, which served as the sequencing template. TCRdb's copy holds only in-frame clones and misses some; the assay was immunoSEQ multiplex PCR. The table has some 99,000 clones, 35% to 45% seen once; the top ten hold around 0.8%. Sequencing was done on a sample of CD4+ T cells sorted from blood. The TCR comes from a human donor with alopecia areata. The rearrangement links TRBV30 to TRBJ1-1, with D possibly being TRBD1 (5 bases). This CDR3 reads CAWDRDRPEAFF. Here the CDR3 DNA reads TGTGCCTGGGACCGGGACCGCCCTGAAGCTTTCTTT.